Detailed here is one T cell receptor (beta chain). Antigen specificity is unknown. This sample was taken from a study of identical twins. TCRdb recomputed calls from the 5' RACE reads with MiXCR, one row per CDR3 protein. The data show about 190,000 distinct CDR3 sequences, approximately 15% seen once. CDR3 size: 14 residues. Trimming left V 5 bases short and J 7 bases short, with 15 bases between. Looked up from germline, CDR1 is SGHTA and CDR2 is FQGTGA. The study's findings and limits: Fewer insertions marked abundant cord blood beta clonotypes; young adult naive trended weakly, memory not at all.

These data also formed part of another study, on T cells expressing NK-cell markers. That report adds: Of CD8+ T cells, roughly 1.0-8% belonged to dominant NKG2C+ clonotypes in five to seven donors.

The V call is TRBV7-3, the J call TRBJ2-1, with D possibly TRBD2 on 5 matching bases. The receptor was isolated from a woman between 18 and 29 years old in good health. The sequenced sample consisted of CD8+ T cells sorted from blood. The chain's CDR3 is CASSLGRGRNEQFF. The CDR3, as DNA: TGTGCCAGCAGCCTGGGCCGGGGAAGAAATGAGCAGTTCTTC.